Each of the 21 T cell receptor beta chains below was sequenced from the same sample in a study of CD8+ T cells in alopecia areata. After pooling, cutaneous lymph node cells were sorted with CD4, CD8alpha, NKG2D, NKG2ACE and other markers. Extracted RNA was reverse transcribed, and the resulting cDNA served as sequencing template. Produced via immunoSEQ multiplex PCR; TCRdb's table is partial and in-frame only. This sample has about 3,900 clones, each found more than once. The sequencing sample was made of CD8+ T cells sorted from a lymph node. These receptor sequences come from a C3H/HeJ mouse with alopecia areata. This strain's MHC haplotype is H2-k.

Comments on this clone: The gene names given are mouse names. The read falls 4 residues short of the CDR3 end, and the missing part is taken from the germline J gene. The chain recombines TRBV14 with TRBJ2-5, with TRBD1 as a possible D gene (6 bases). The germline V gene has CDR1 SGHDT and CDR2 FRDEAV. Trimming removed 4 bases at V and 0 bases at J, with 12 bases between. The CDR3 spans 15 residues. The CDR3 DNA, read in part, is TGTGCCAGCAGTCCCGGGACAAAGAACCAAGAC. This sequence encodes CASSPGTKNQD. The entire CDR3 sequence reads CASSPGTKNQDTQYF.

This clone was seen repeatedly, ten times or more. Gene names are the mouse ones. The DNA ends 4 residues before the CDR3 does, and the rest of the CDR3 is filled in from the germline J gene. The V gene is TRBV19, the J gene TRBJ2-3; TRBD1 might be the D (5 bases). Germline CDR1 and CDR2: FNHDT and SITEND (reference sequence). The CDR3 has 15 amino acids. With 4 bases removed from V and 0 bases from J, the gap between germline ends came to 12 bases. The sequenced CDR3 bases are TGTGCCAGCAGTCCGGACATAACTAGTGCAGAA. This codes for CASSPDITSAE. The full CDR3 protein reads CASSPDITSAETLYF.

This clone was seen repeatedly, ten times or more. All gene names here are mouse names. The sequenced CDR3 bases are TGTGCCAGCAGTGACGACTGGGGGGGAGGCCAAAAC. Its protein product is CASSDDWGGGQN. The whole CDR3 protein is CASSDDWGGGQNTLYF. The chain is built from TRBV13-3 and TRBJ2-4; 11 bases align to TRBD2. The read ends 4 residues shy of where the CDR3 ends; the end is completed using the germline J gene. Germline V gene data show CDR1 as NNHDY and CDR2 as SYVADS. The CDR3 is 16 residues long. Germline trimming cut 2 bases from V and 3 bases from J; bases unmatched to any gene: 5.

Comment on this clone: Gene names and germline match the mouse. The CDR3 end falls 4 residues outside the read, so it is completed with the germline J gene. V is TRBV22 and J is TRBJ2-5; TRBD2, the table's D call, lacks a check against the DNA. TRBV22 is recorded as a pseudogene. CDR3 size: 16 residues. Incomplete CDR3 DNA: TGTGCCAGCAGCCGGACTGGGGGGGTTAACCAAGAC. This gives the protein CASSRTGGVNQD. The CDR3 reads in full as CASSRTGGVNQDTQYF.

This clone is categorized as medium-sized. Gene names are the mouse ones. The observed sequence ends 4 residues before the CDR3 terminus, with the missing tail filled in from the germline J gene. This chain uses TRBV5 with TRBJ2-7, with 7 nucleotides matching TRBD1. Germline V CDR1 and CDR2: LGHNA, YNLKQL (reference sequence). V lost 4 bases, J lost 2 bases, and 2 bases stayed unmatched. The CDR3 is 13 residues long. The CDR3 DNA, read in part, is TGTGCCAGCAGCCCCCAGGGGGCCTAT. Translating gives CASSPQGAY. The CDR3 in its entirety is CASSPQGAYEQYF.

This clone is labeled medium-sized. Each gene name is a mouse one. The read terminates 4 residues before the CDR3 end, so the remaining end is supplied by the germline J gene. The V gene is TRBV13-1, the J gene TRBJ2-7; 9 bases fit TRBD1. Per germline, CDR1 NSHNY and CDR2 SYGAGN. V gave up 5 bases and J gave up 3 bases; unmatched junction bases: 6. The CDR3 is 14 amino acids. CDR3 DNA, as far as it was read: TGTGCCAGCAGAACCGGGACAGGGTTCTAT. This sequence encodes CASRTGTGFY. The full CDR3 protein reads CASRTGTGFYEQYF.

Remarks on this clone: Mouse germline and gene names are used. The CDR3 end is not reached by the read, which stops 4 residues before it; the germline J gene fills it in. V and J are TRBV13-2 and TRBJ2-1, with D perhaps given as TRBD1 or TRBD2 (6 bases each). Germline V gene data show CDR1 as NNHNN and CDR2 as SYGAGS (reference sequence). The length of the CDR3 is 14 residues. The CDR3 sequence: CASGDGGRGAEQFF. Incomplete CDR3 DNA: TGTGCCAGCGGTGATGGGGGGCGCGGGGCT.

This clone was detected ten times or more. Mouse germline and gene names are used. The CDR3 end is not reached by the read, which stops 4 residues before it; the germline J gene fills it in. The chain couples TRBV13-1 to TRBJ2-7; the match to TRBD2 covers 12 bases. Germline V CDR1 and CDR2: NSHNY, SYGAGN. This CDR3 comprises 14 residues. CDR3 DNA (partial): TGTGCCAGCTCCCGGGGGACTGGGGGGTAT. Residues: CASSRGTGGY. In full, the CDR3 reads CASSRGTGGYEQYF.

There are many counts of this clone. The gene names here belong to mouse. The CDR3 extends 4 residues past the end of the read, so its final part is completed from the germline J gene. The chain carries TRBV13-1 and TRBJ2-5; 11 bases agree with TRBD2. The CDR3 is made up of 14 amino acids. Germline V gene sequence: CDR1 NSHNY, CDR2 SYGAGN. The chain's CDR3 is CASSDGTGGDTQYF. Incomplete CDR3 DNA: TGTGCCAGCAGTGACGGGACTGGGGGAGAC.

This clone occurred many times. The genes are named according to mouse. Sequencing ends 4 residues short of the CDR3 end; the germline J gene provides the rest. J is TRBJ2-5 and V is TRBV1, with 7 bases identical to TRBD1. CDR1 NSQYPW and CDR2 LRSPGD come from the germline V gene (reference sequence). Trimming removed 1 base from V and 2 bases from J; junction bases left unmatched: 3. The CDR3 totals 15 residues. CDR3 loop: CTCSAGAGGQDTQYF. The covered CDR3 bases are TGCACCTGCAGTGCAGGGGCAGGGGGCCAAGAC.

By share, this clone counts as medium-sized. The gene names given are mouse names. The read terminates 4 residues before the CDR3 end, so the remaining end is supplied by the germline J gene. J is TRBJ2-5 and V is TRBV1; possibly TRBD2 for D (5 bases). The V gene lost 3 bases and the J gene lost 0 bases, with 7 bases spanning the gap. The germline V gene encodes CDR1 NSQYPW and CDR2 LRSPGD (reference sequence). The CDR3 is made up of 14 amino acids. This chain's CDR3 is CTCSAWGNQDTQYF. The part of the CDR3 DNA that was read is TGCACCTGCAGTGCTTGGGGTAACCAAGAC.

This clone occurred a few times. Mouse germline and gene names are used. CDR3 DNA, as far as it was read: TGTGCCTGGAGAGGACTGGGGGGTAACTATGCT. Protein sequence: CAWRGLGGNYA. The full-length CDR3 reads as CAWRGLGGNYAEQFF. V and J are TRBV31 and TRBJ2-1; TRBD2 matches 11 bases. The CDR3 end lies 4 residues beyond the end of the read and is filled in from the germline J gene. Looked up from germline, CDR1 is GKSSPN and CDR2 is SITVG. Germline trimming cut 3 bases from V and 0 bases from J; bases unmatched to any gene: 1. There are 15 residues in the CDR3.

Ten or more counts support this clone. Any gene name here is a mouse gene name. CDR3 bases read: TGTGCCAGCGATGACTGGGGGACCTCCTAT. It specifies CASDDWGTSY. The CDR3, in full, reads CASDDWGTSYEQYF. The chain employs TRBV13-2 and TRBJ2-7; 9 positions agree with TRBD2. The CDR3 end is not reached by the read, which stops 4 residues before it; the germline J gene fills it in. The length of the CDR3 is 14 residues. The J segment lost 0 bases and the V segment lost 6 bases, leaving 4 bases of the junction unmatched. CDR1 and CDR2 from the germline V gene are NNHNN and SYGAGS (reference sequence).

This clone is termed medium-sized. Gene names follow the mouse nomenclature. The read halts 4 residues ahead of the CDR3 end, with the missing end drawn from the germline J gene. The chain links TRBV5 to TRBJ2-7; 10 bases are a match to TRBD1. Looked up from germline, CDR1 is LGHNA and CDR2 is YNLKQL (reference sequence). The CDR3 runs to 15 residues. The V segment lost 5 bases and the J segment 3 bases; nucleotides outside the gene matches: 7. The CDR3 bases that were read are TGTGCCAGCAGCTCCGGGACAGGGGCCCTCTAT. Translation: CASSSGTGALY. The entire CDR3 sequence reads CASSSGTGALYEQYF.

This clone has ten or more counts. Here the gene names and germline are mouse. The observed sequence ends 4 residues before the CDR3 terminus, with the missing tail filled in from the germline J gene. The chain is built from TRBV13-1 and TRBJ2-7; 12 bases match TRBD2. Germline V CDR1 and CDR2: NSHNY, SYGAGN. CDR3 length: 13 residues. The covered CDR3 bases are TGTGCCAGCGGGGGACTGGGGGGATAT. It translates to CASGGLGGY. The full CDR3 protein is CASGGLGGYEQYF.

Ten or more counts support this clone. The germline and genes are mouse ones. The read stops 4 residues short of the end of the CDR3; the missing end is completed from the germline J gene. The rearrangement links TRBV5 to TRBJ2-4, with 7 bases identical to TRBD1. From germline, CDR1 is LGHNA and CDR2 YNLKQL (reference sequence). The ends lost 4 bases at V and 3 bases at J; junction bases unmatched: 1. The CDR3 covers 13 residues. CDR3 sequence: CASSLGQQNTLYF. Partial CDR3 DNA: TGTGCCAGCAGCCTGGGACAGCAAAAC.

Within the sample, this clone is large. Gene names and germline match the mouse. The missing CDR3 end, 4 residues past where the read stops, is filled in from the germline J gene. The rearrangement uses TRBV17 and TRBJ2-1; TRBD2 agrees at 7 bases. CDR3 size: 15 residues. Germline loops: CDR1 MNHDT, CDR2 YYDKIL. The junction had 0 bases not matched to a gene; V was cut back by 0 bases and J by 1 base. The sequenced CDR3 bases are TGTGCTAGCAGTAGAGACTGGGGGAACTATGCT. This gives the protein CASSRDWGNYA. The entire CDR3 reads CASSRDWGNYAEQFF.

This clone was seen a handful of times. Gene names are the mouse ones. CDR3 DNA (partial): TGTGCCTGGAGTCTAGACTGGGTAGAC. Translation gives CAWSLDWVD. In full, the CDR3 reads CAWSLDWVDTQYF. The chain employs TRBV31 and TRBJ2-5, with 7 bases aligning to TRBD2. The DNA ends 4 residues before the CDR3 does, and the rest of the CDR3 is filled in from the germline J gene. The V gene's germline CDR1 is GKSSPN and CDR2 SITVG. The CDR3 has 13 residues.

The sample holds many counts of this clone. Mouse names are used for the genes. The read ends 4 residues shy of where the CDR3 ends; the end is completed using the germline J gene. V usage is TRBV5 and J usage is TRBJ2-4, with 11 bases matching TRBD2. Germline V gene sequence: CDR1 LGHNA, CDR2 YNLKQL (reference sequence). V trimming: 1 base; J trimming: 0 bases; junction bases outside the gene matches: 0. The CDR3 runs 16 residues. CDR3 sequence reads: CASSQGLGGSQNTLYF. The sequenced CDR3 bases are TGTGCCAGCAGCCAAGGACTGGGGGGGAGTCAAAAC.

The table lists this clone with many counts. Gene names are mouse gene names. With the read ending 4 residues before the CDR3 end, the germline J gene is used to fill in that end. The rearrangement links TRBV13-1 to TRBJ2-3; 8 nucleotides match TRBD2. This CDR3 spans 16 amino acids. V shed 3 bases, J shed 2 bases, and the junction held 8 bases outside the gene matches. Germline V gene data show CDR1 as NSHNY and CDR2 as SYGAGN. The covered CDR3 bases are TGTGCCAGCAGTGGAGGACTGGGAGAGGATGCAGAA. Translating it yields CASSGGLGEDAE. The complete CDR3 protein is CASSGGLGEDAETLYF.

In its sample, this clone was seen many times. Gene names and germline refer to mouse. The read comes to an end 4 residues before the CDR3 does, leaving the germline J gene to fill in the end. The chain recombines TRBV1 with TRBJ2-7, with 9 positions matching TRBD1. The CDR3 sequence is 14 residues long. Germline loops: CDR1 NSQYPW, CDR2 LRSPGD (reference sequence). The sequenced part of the CDR3 DNA is TGCACCTGCAGTGCAGAACAGGGGGCGTAT. It translates to CTCSAEQGAY. The whole CDR3 protein reads CTCSAEQGAYEQYF. The full variable domain, rest sourced from reference TRBV1 and TRBJ2-7, is VTLLEQNPRWRLVPRGQAVNLRCILKNSQYPWMSWYQQDLQKQLQWLFTLRSPGDKEVKSLPGADYLATRVTDTELRLQVANMSQGRTLYCTCSAEQGAYEQYFGPGTRLTVL.